A selection of T cell receptor beta chains follows, all from one sample in a study of T cells in localized non-small cell lung cancer. TCRdb's table, derived via immunoSEQ multiplex PCR, lists solely in-frame clones and lacks some. The sample lists approximately 20,000 clones, approximately 87% seen once, with less than 20% in the top ten. The sequencing here drew on PBMCs, taken before any cancer treatment. The receptors were sampled from a woman aged 40-69 years with stage II squamous cell lung carcinoma. The CDR3 runs from the conserved cysteine through the conserved F or W. The order of the fields is V gene, clone size, J gene, D gene, CDR3 DNA, CDR3 protein. The D gene is left open where the match is weak. A row's size may be missing; if present it is once, few, many or a size class.

v_call: TRBV6-5; clone_size: once; j_call: TRBJ1-1; d_call: .; cdr3_nt: TGTGCCAGCAGTTACTCCAGTCAGCTGAACACTGAAGCTTTCTTT; cdr3_aa: CASSYSSQLNTEAFF
v_call: TRBV5-4; clone_size: .; j_call: TRBJ2-5; d_call: .; cdr3_nt: TGTGCCAGCAGCTTGGCGGGCCCCCCAGAGACCCAGTACTTC; cdr3_aa: CASSLAGPPETQYF
v_call: TRBV7-2; clone_size: .; j_call: TRBJ1-2; d_call: .; cdr3_nt: TGTGCCAGCAGCTTAAGTGGGACCAACCACGGCTACACCTTC; cdr3_aa: CASSLSGTNHGYTF
v_call: TRBV4-2; clone_size: .; j_call: TRBJ2-1; d_call: TRBD2; cdr3_nt: TGTGCCAGCAGCCAAGACGGGGCGGGAGGGCCAAGCAATGAGCAGTTCTTC; cdr3_aa: CASSQDGAGGPSNEQFF
v_call: TRBV7-2; clone_size: .; j_call: TRBJ2-7; d_call: TRBD2; cdr3_nt: TGTGCCAGCAGCGCCCTTAGCGGGAGTAGCAACGAGCAGTACTTC; cdr3_aa: CASSALSGSSNEQYF
v_call: TRBV4-3; clone_size: medium-sized; j_call: TRBJ2-7; d_call: .; cdr3_nt: TGCGCCAGCAGCCCCTCAGAGCGGGCCCCCTCCTACGAGCAGTACTTC; cdr3_aa: CASSPSERAPSYEQYF
v_call: TRBV25-1; clone_size: few; j_call: TRBJ2-3; d_call: .; cdr3_nt: TGTGCCAGCAGTGAATGGGGGGTGGATACGCAGTATTTT; cdr3_aa: CASSEWGVDTQYF
v_call: TRBV28; clone_size: .; j_call: TRBJ1-1; d_call: .; cdr3_nt: TGTGCCAGCAGTCCCCCAGCTAGGGGCACTGAAGCTTTCTTT; cdr3_aa: CASSPPARGTEAFF
v_call: TRBV7-2; clone_size: .; j_call: TRBJ1-2; d_call: TRBD1; cdr3_nt: TGTGCCAGCAGCTCCTCAGGGGGTTCCTATGGCTACACCTTC; cdr3_aa: CASSSSGGSYGYTF
v_call: TRBV27; clone_size: .; j_call: TRBJ1-1; d_call: .; cdr3_nt: TGTGCCAGCAGTTTATGGTCCGTATCGAGCACTGAAGCTTTCTTT; cdr3_aa: CASSLWSVSSTEAFF
v_call: TRBV28; clone_size: .; j_call: TRBJ2-1; d_call: .; cdr3_nt: TGTGCCACGCGCAGGGATAGGTACAATGAGCAGTTCTTC; cdr3_aa: CATRRDRYNEQFF
v_call: TRBV5-5; clone_size: .; j_call: TRBJ2-1; d_call: TRBD2; cdr3_nt: TGTGCCAGCAGCTTGGGGGCCGGGACTAACAACAATGAGCAGTTCTTC; cdr3_aa: CASSLGAGTNNNEQFF
v_call: TRBV14; clone_size: .; j_call: TRBJ2-1; d_call: .; cdr3_nt: TGTGCCAGCAGCCAAGAAAGGACTGAGCAGTTCTTC; cdr3_aa: CASSQERTEQFF
v_call: TRBV19; clone_size: .; j_call: TRBJ1-1; d_call: .; cdr3_nt: TGTGCCAGTAGCAAAACCCACGGCAGAGGGCTGGGGACTGAAGCTTTCTTT; cdr3_aa: CASSKTHGRGLGTEAFF
v_call: TRBV2; clone_size: once; j_call: TRBJ1-1; d_call: .; cdr3_nt: TGTGCCAGCTATGGGGGGGGGTACACTGAAGCTTTCTTT; cdr3_aa: CASYGGGYTEAFF
v_call: TRBV6-6; clone_size: .; j_call: TRBJ2-7; d_call: TRBD1; cdr3_nt: TGTGCCAGCAGTTCCCCGGGACAGGGGGCCTACGAGCAGTACTTC; cdr3_aa: CASSSPGQGAYEQYF
v_call: TRBV2; clone_size: .; j_call: TRBJ2-7; d_call: .; cdr3_nt: TGTGCCAGCACCTCGGGAAGGGCTACCTTGGGCGAGCAGTACTTC; cdr3_aa: CASTSGRATLGEQYF
v_call: TRBV7-9; clone_size: .; j_call: TRBJ1-1; d_call: TRBD1; cdr3_nt: TGTGCCAGCAGCTTTCCCCAGGGGGCAAGCTCTGAAGCTTTCTTT; cdr3_aa: CASSFPQGASSEAFF
v_call: TRBV2; clone_size: .; j_call: TRBJ1-1; d_call: .; cdr3_nt: TGTGCCAGTAGGTACACTGAAGCTTTCTTT; cdr3_aa: CASRYTEAFF
v_call: TRBV12-5; clone_size: .; j_call: TRBJ1-1; d_call: .; cdr3_nt: TGTGCTAGTGGTTTGGGCCACTCGAACACTGAAGCTTTCTTT; cdr3_aa: CASGLGHSNTEAFF
v_call: TRBV6-1; clone_size: large; j_call: TRBJ1-5; d_call: .; cdr3_nt: TGTGCCAGCAGTGGGTTCCAGGGGATTATTAGCGAGCCCCAGCATTTT; cdr3_aa: CASSGFQGIISEPQHF
v_call: TRBV5-1; clone_size: .; j_call: TRBJ1-4; d_call: .; cdr3_nt: TGCGCCAGCAGCCCTCTGGCGAAGGGTGAAAAACTGTTTTTT; cdr3_aa: CASSPLAKGEKLFF
v_call: TRBV6-5; clone_size: few; j_call: TRBJ1-5; d_call: TRBD1; cdr3_nt: TGTGCCAGCAGTTCTCACCAGGGACAGGGTGGTCAGCCCCAGCATTTT; cdr3_aa: CASSSHQGQGGQPQHF
v_call: TRBV5-6; clone_size: .; j_call: TRBJ2-1; d_call: TRBD1; cdr3_nt: TGTGCCAGCAGCTTCACCGGGGCAGGGGGCGTCAATAATGAGCAGTTCTTC; cdr3_aa: CASSFTGAGGVNNEQFF
v_call: TRBV7-9; clone_size: .; j_call: TRBJ1-5; d_call: .; cdr3_nt: TGTGCCAGCAGCTGGGAGGGGACGAGCAATCAGCCCCAGCATTTT; cdr3_aa: CASSWEGTSNQPQHF
v_call: TRBV19; clone_size: .; j_call: TRBJ2-5; d_call: .; cdr3_nt: TGTGCCAGAACACTGATGAAAGGGAGAGGCGAGACCCAGTACTTC; cdr3_aa: CARTLMKGRGETQYF
v_call: TRBV14; clone_size: .; j_call: TRBJ2-6; d_call: .; cdr3_nt: TGTGCCAGCAGCCAAGAGTGGAGAGCCTCTGGGGCCAACGTCCTGACTTTC; cdr3_aa: CASSQEWRASGANVLTF
v_call: TRBV11-3; clone_size: .; j_call: TRBJ2-2; d_call: .; cdr3_nt: TGTGCCAGCAGCTTAAGGACCGGGGAGCTGTTTTTT; cdr3_aa: CASSLRTGELFF
v_call: TRBV7-7; clone_size: .; j_call: TRBJ2-5; d_call: .; cdr3_nt: TGTGCCAGCAGCCGCCGGGGGCGAGAGACCCAGTACTTC; cdr3_aa: CASSRRGRETQYF
v_call: TRBV5-6; clone_size: .; j_call: TRBJ1-5; d_call: .; cdr3_nt: TGTGCCAGCAGCTTTCAGGAAACCAATAGCAATCAGCCCCAGCATTTT; cdr3_aa: CASSFQETNSNQPQHF
v_call: TRBV28; clone_size: .; j_call: TRBJ2-7; d_call: TRBD2; cdr3_nt: TGTGCCAGTTTTTCGCGGGGGGCCCCCTACGAGCAGTACTTC; cdr3_aa: CASFSRGAPYEQYF
v_call: TRBV6-6; clone_size: .; j_call: TRBJ2-5; d_call: .; cdr3_nt: TGTGCCAGCGGCTCAAAAGAGACCCAGTACTTC; cdr3_aa: CASGSKETQYF
v_call: TRBV9; clone_size: .; j_call: TRBJ2-1; d_call: .; cdr3_nt: TGTGCCAGCAGCGTAGGGCCGGGGCACACCAATGAGCAGTTCTTC; cdr3_aa: CASSVGPGHTNEQFF
v_call: TRBV30; clone_size: .; j_call: TRBJ2-7; d_call: .; cdr3_nt: TGTGCCGCCGGGGCGGGACCCTACGAGCAGTACTTC; cdr3_aa: CAAGAGPYEQYF
v_call: TRBV4-1; clone_size: .; j_call: TRBJ1-3; d_call: .; cdr3_nt: TGCGCCAGCAGCCACCGCAGGGAAGCGGCTGGAAACACCATATATTTT; cdr3_aa: CASSHRREAAGNTIYF
v_call: TRBV2; clone_size: .; j_call: TRBJ1-2; d_call: TRBD1; cdr3_nt: TGTGCCAGCAGTGACCAGGGGGCGCGGTATGGCTACACCTTC; cdr3_aa: CASSDQGARYGYTF
v_call: TRBV7-5; clone_size: .; j_call: TRBJ2-1; d_call: .; cdr3_nt: TGTGCCAGCAGCTTCTGGTCGGGAGGACGCGATGAGCAGTTCTTC; cdr3_aa: CASSFWSGGRDEQFF
v_call: TRBV6-1; clone_size: .; j_call: TRBJ1-3; d_call: .; cdr3_nt: TGTGCCAGCAGTGGTGGTTTAAGGGACACCATATATTTT; cdr3_aa: CASSGGLRDTIYF
v_call: TRBV4-2; clone_size: .; j_call: TRBJ2-6; d_call: .; cdr3_nt: TGTGCCAGCAGCCAAGGGTGGGGTACTGGGGCCAACGTCCTGACTTTC; cdr3_aa: CASSQGWGTGANVLTF
v_call: TRBV5-6; clone_size: .; j_call: TRBJ2-7; d_call: TRBD2; cdr3_nt: TGTGCCAGCAGCGGGGGACTAGCGGGGCTCTACGAGCAGTACTTC; cdr3_aa: CASSGGLAGLYEQYF
v_call: TRBV23-1; clone_size: .; j_call: TRBJ2-7; d_call: TRBD1; cdr3_nt: TGCGCCAGCAGTCATAGGGGGCGCGGCGAGCAGTACTTC; cdr3_aa: CASSHRGRGEQYF
v_call: TRBV30; clone_size: .; j_call: TRBJ2-6; d_call: .; cdr3_nt: TGTGCCTGGAGTCGGCCCTCTGGGGCCAACGTCCTGACTTTC; cdr3_aa: CAWSRPSGANVLTF
v_call: TRBV12-5; clone_size: .; j_call: TRBJ1-1; d_call: TRBD1; cdr3_nt: TGTGCTAGTGGTCTCGGGACAGAGAACACTGAAGCTTTCTTT; cdr3_aa: CASGLGTENTEAFF
v_call: TRBV19; clone_size: .; j_call: TRBJ1-1; d_call: TRBD1; cdr3_nt: TGTGCCAGTAGAACAGGGGTGCTGAACACTGAAGCTTTCTTT; cdr3_aa: CASRTGVLNTEAFF
v_call: TRBV19; clone_size: .; j_call: TRBJ2-5; d_call: .; cdr3_nt: TGTGCCAGTAGGTCGGGCCCCGCGGGGGAGACCCAGTACTTC; cdr3_aa: CASRSGPAGETQYF
v_call: TRBV14; clone_size: .; j_call: TRBJ1-2; d_call: TRBD1; cdr3_nt: TGTGCCAGCAGCCAGGACAGGGACCCGGGCTACACCTTC; cdr3_aa: CASSQDRDPGYTF
v_call: TRBV29-1; clone_size: .; j_call: TRBJ1-1; d_call: .; cdr3_nt: TGCAGCGTTGAATATGGGGCGCTGAACACTGAAGCTTTCTTT; cdr3_aa: CSVEYGALNTEAFF
v_call: TRBV28; clone_size: .; j_call: TRBJ1-2; d_call: .; cdr3_nt: TGTGCCAGCAGTTCCACACAGGGATTCTATGGCTACACCTTC; cdr3_aa: CASSSTQGFYGYTF
v_call: TRBV6-1; clone_size: .; j_call: TRBJ1-5; d_call: .; cdr3_nt: TGTGCCAGCAGTAGCTTACGGAGCAATCAGCCCCAGCATTTT; cdr3_aa: CASSSLRSNQPQHF
v_call: TRBV28; clone_size: .; j_call: TRBJ1-5; d_call: TRBD1; cdr3_nt: TGTGCCAGCGGAGTAACAGGGGGCAATCAGCCCCAGCATTTT; cdr3_aa: CASGVTGGNQPQHF
v_call: TRBV6-1; clone_size: .; j_call: TRBJ2-2; d_call: .; cdr3_nt: TGTGCCAGCAGTGAAAGGCCGTCTGGCACCGGGGAGCTGTTTTTT; cdr3_aa: CASSERPSGTGELFF
v_call: TRBV28; clone_size: .; j_call: TRBJ1-4; d_call: .; cdr3_nt: TGTGCCAGCAGTTTTTCTTGGGTGGAATCTAATGAAAAACTGTTTTTT; cdr3_aa: CASSFSWVESNEKLFF